These T cell receptor beta chains were read from a single sample in a study of blood T cell repertoires in COVID-19. TCRdb keeps only in-frame clones here, not all; method: immunoSEQ multiplex PCR. The sample lists roughly 400,000 clones, 88% occurring once. Sequenced sample: PBMCs or T cells enriched from blood (not recorded which). The receptors were gathered from a woman aged 40 to 50 with acute COVID-19. CDR3s include the opening cysteine and the closing phenylalanine or tryptophan. Each record gives: clone size, D gene, J gene, V gene, CDR3 protein, CDR3 DNA. A D gene is named only where the DNA matches it firmly. A row's size may be missing; if present it is once, few, many or a size class.

clone_size: -
d_call: -
j_call: TRBJ2-2
v_call: TRBV29-1
cdr3_aa: CSVEGRAGELFF
cdr3_nt: TGCAGCGTTGAAGGGCGGGCCGGGGAGCTGTTTTTT

clone_size: -
d_call: TRBD2
j_call: TRBJ2-1
v_call: TRBV9
cdr3_aa: CASSPPGLSSYNEQFF
cdr3_nt: TGTGCCAGCAGCCCACCGGGACTAAGCTCCTACAATGAGCAGTTCTTC

clone_size: -
d_call: TRBD2
j_call: TRBJ2-3
v_call: TRBV6-1
cdr3_aa: CASSELAGVSDTQYF
cdr3_nt: TGTGCCAGCAGTGAACTAGCGGGGGTTTCAGATACGCAGTATTTT

clone_size: -
d_call: TRBD2
j_call: TRBJ2-5
v_call: TRBV11-2
cdr3_aa: CASSFGRGGPRGETQYF
cdr3_nt: TGTGCCAGCAGCTTCGGGCGCGGGGGGCCGAGGGGGGAGACCCAGTACTTC

clone_size: -
d_call: TRBD1
j_call: TRBJ1-1
v_call: TRBV7-8
cdr3_aa: CASSSLPTGGAGYTEAFF
cdr3_nt: TGTGCCAGCAGCTCGCTCCCGACAGGGGGCGCTGGCTACACTGAAGCTTTCTTT

clone_size: -
d_call: -
j_call: TRBJ1-5
v_call: TRBV5-8
cdr3_aa: CASSFPSYSNQPQHF
cdr3_nt: TGTGCCAGCAGCTTTCCCTCCTATAGCAATCAGCCCCAGCATTTT

clone_size: -
d_call: -
j_call: TRBJ1-2
v_call: TRBV24-1
cdr3_aa: CATSDPDRSYGYTF
cdr3_nt: TGTGCCACCAGTGACCCGGACAGATCCTATGGCTACACCTTC

clone_size: -
d_call: -
j_call: TRBJ1-1
v_call: TRBV7-8
cdr3_aa: CASSLSPGRWAEAFF
cdr3_nt: TGTGCCAGCAGCTTATCGCCAGGTCGATGGGCTGAAGCTTTCTTT

clone_size: -
d_call: -
j_call: TRBJ1-2
v_call: TRBV19
cdr3_aa: CASTKSETSYTF
cdr3_nt: TGTGCCAGTACTAAGTCCGAGACAAGCTACACCTTC

clone_size: -
d_call: TRBD1
j_call: TRBJ1-1
v_call: TRBV29-1
cdr3_aa: CSVVLGQGIGAFF
cdr3_nt: TGCAGCGTTGTTTTGGGACAGGGAATAGGAGCTTTCTTT

clone_size: -
d_call: TRBD2
j_call: TRBJ2-5
v_call: TRBV19
cdr3_aa: CASSASGGRETQYF
cdr3_nt: TGTGCCAGTAGTGCTAGCGGGGGTAGAGAGACCCAGTACTTC

clone_size: -
d_call: -
j_call: TRBJ1-1
v_call: TRBV11-3
cdr3_aa: CASSLYGDTEAFF
cdr3_nt: TGTGCCAGCAGCTTATACGGGGACACTGAAGCTTTCTTT

clone_size: -
d_call: -
j_call: TRBJ1-2
v_call: TRBV3-1/TRBV3-2
cdr3_aa: CASSQTMRRGVGGYTF
cdr3_nt: TGTGCCAGCAGCCAAACCATGCGGAGGGGCGTGGGTGGCTACACCTTC

clone_size: -
d_call: -
j_call: TRBJ2-7
v_call: TRBV6-5
cdr3_aa: CASSYSRRGSYEQYF
cdr3_nt: TGTGCCAGCAGTTACTCGAGAAGGGGGTCCTACGAGCAGTACTTC

clone_size: -
d_call: TRBD1
j_call: TRBJ1-1
v_call: TRBV7-9
cdr3_aa: CASSADRRGNTEAFF
cdr3_nt: TGTGCCAGCAGCGCGGACAGGAGGGGGAACACTGAAGCTTTCTTT

clone_size: once
d_call: -
j_call: TRBJ2-5
v_call: TRBV5-6
cdr3_aa: CASSRENQGGPEKETQYF
cdr3_nt: TGTGCCAGCAGCCGCGAAAACCAAGGTGGGCCTGAAAAAGAGACCCAGTACTTC

clone_size: -
d_call: -
j_call: TRBJ1-1
v_call: TRBV2
cdr3_aa: CASSEDRGTEAFF
cdr3_nt: TGTGCCAGCAGTGAAGACCGGGGCACTGAAGCTTTCTTT

clone_size: -
d_call: -
j_call: TRBJ1-5
v_call: TRBV7-6
cdr3_aa: CASSLVSGALTW
cdr3_nt: TGTGCCAGCAGCTTAGTATCAGGGGCCCTCACCTGG

clone_size: -
d_call: -
j_call: TRBJ1-1
v_call: TRBV12-3/TRBV12-4
cdr3_aa: CASSLMRNTEAFF
cdr3_nt: TGTGCCAGCAGTTTAATGAGGAACACTGAAGCTTTCTTT

clone_size: -
d_call: -
j_call: TRBJ1-5
v_call: TRBV19
cdr3_aa: CASGRGDTVNQPQHF
cdr3_nt: TGTGCCAGTGGTCGGGGGGACACCGTCAATCAGCCCCAGCATTTT

clone_size: -
d_call: -
j_call: TRBJ2-7
v_call: TRBV5-1
cdr3_aa: CASSLGLWGGEQYF
cdr3_nt: TGCGCCAGCAGCTTGGGCTTGTGGGGAGGCGAGCAGTACTTC

clone_size: -
d_call: -
j_call: TRBJ2-5
v_call: TRBV5-1
cdr3_aa: CASRRDTQETQYF
cdr3_nt: TGCGCCAGCCGCCGGGACACCCAAGAGACCCAGTACTTC

clone_size: -
d_call: TRBD1
j_call: TRBJ1-5
v_call: TRBV5-6
cdr3_aa: CASSLYRGRNQPQHF
cdr3_nt: TGTGCCAGCAGCTTGTACAGGGGGAGGAATCAGCCCCAGCATTTT

clone_size: -
d_call: TRBD1
j_call: TRBJ1-4
v_call: TRBV7-9
cdr3_aa: CASSKGQDNEKLFF
cdr3_nt: TGTGCCAGCAGCAAGGGACAGGATAATGAAAAACTGTTTTTT

clone_size: -
d_call: -
j_call: TRBJ1-5
v_call: TRBV19
cdr3_aa: CASTATGKQPQHF
cdr3_nt: TGTGCCAGTACCGCCACGGGAAAACAGCCCCAGCATTTT

clone_size: -
d_call: -
j_call: TRBJ1-2
v_call: TRBV6-1
cdr3_aa: CASSPLGGGYTF
cdr3_nt: TGTGCCAGCAGCCCTTTAGGGGGTGGCTACACCTTC

clone_size: -
d_call: -
j_call: TRBJ1-3
v_call: TRBV18
cdr3_aa: CASSLGQMQSGNTIYF
cdr3_nt: TGTGCCAGCTCCTTGGGACAAATGCAGTCTGGAAACACCATATATTTT

clone_size: -
d_call: -
j_call: TRBJ2-5
v_call: TRBV27
cdr3_aa: CASSRSEASYQETQYF
cdr3_nt: TGTGCCAGCAGCCGATCAGAAGCGTCCTACCAAGAGACCCAGTACTTC

clone_size: -
d_call: -
j_call: TRBJ1-3
v_call: TRBV10-3
cdr3_aa: CAISEPGRVANTIYF
cdr3_nt: TGTGCCATCAGTGAGCCAGGTAGAGTTGCGAACACCATATATTTT

clone_size: -
d_call: -
j_call: TRBJ1-1
v_call: TRBV19
cdr3_aa: CASAPGGGTEAFF
cdr3_nt: TGTGCCAGTGCGCCGGGGGGAGGCACTGAAGCTTTCTTT

clone_size: -
d_call: -
j_call: TRBJ2-7
v_call: TRBV5-1
cdr3_aa: CASSLPEGYEQYF
cdr3_nt: TGCGCCAGCAGCTTACCGGAGGGCTACGAGCAGTACTTC

clone_size: -
d_call: -
j_call: TRBJ1-6
v_call: TRBV30
cdr3_aa: CAWTVFPGTRDSPLHF
cdr3_nt: TGTGCCTGGACCGTATTCCCGGGTACCCGTGACTCACCCCTCCACTTT

clone_size: -
d_call: TRBD1
j_call: TRBJ2-2
v_call: TRBV6-5
cdr3_aa: CASKTGTGGGGELFF
cdr3_nt: TGTGCCAGCAAGACCGGGACAGGGGGCGGCGGGGAGCTGTTTTTT

clone_size: -
d_call: -
j_call: TRBJ2-7
v_call: TRBV5-1
cdr3_aa: CASSLVASSEQYF
cdr3_nt: TGCGCCAGCAGCTTGGTAGCGTCCAGCGAGCAGTACTTC

clone_size: -
d_call: -
j_call: TRBJ2-5
v_call: TRBV20-1
cdr3_aa: CSASLALAFEETQYF
cdr3_nt: TGCAGTGCTAGTCTCGCACTAGCCTTTGAAGAGACCCAGTACTTC

clone_size: -
d_call: TRBD2
j_call: TRBJ2-2
v_call: TRBV11-3
cdr3_aa: CASSKMRGASDTGELFF
cdr3_nt: TGTGCCAGCAGTAAAATGCGGGGGGCTAGCGACACCGGGGAGCTGTTTTTT

clone_size: -
d_call: TRBD1
j_call: TRBJ1-4
v_call: TRBV7-6
cdr3_aa: CASSLRTGERLFF
cdr3_nt: TGTGCCAGCAGCCTACGAACAGGGGAAAGGCTGTTTTTT

clone_size: -
d_call: TRBD1
j_call: TRBJ1-6
v_call: TRBV7-2
cdr3_aa: CASSLNRGGGSPLHF
cdr3_nt: TGTGCCAGCAGCCTCAACAGGGGTGGGGGATCACCCCTCCACTTT

clone_size: -
d_call: TRBD1
j_call: TRBJ2-7
v_call: TRBV5-4
cdr3_aa: CASSFDRAYEQYF
cdr3_nt: TGTGCCAGCAGCTTCGACAGGGCCTACGAGCAGTACTTC

clone_size: once
d_call: TRBD1
j_call: TRBJ1-2
v_call: TRBV11-2
cdr3_aa: CASSLEQGAWGYTF
cdr3_nt: TGTGCCAGCAGCTTAGAACAGGGGGCTTGGGGCTACACCTTC

clone_size: -
d_call: -
j_call: TRBJ1-1
v_call: TRBV7-8
cdr3_aa: CASSLAKGARPNTEAFF
cdr3_nt: TGTGCCAGCAGCTTAGCGAAGGGAGCGCGTCCGAACACTGAAGCTTTCTTT

clone_size: -
d_call: -
j_call: TRBJ2-4
v_call: TRBV5-1
cdr3_aa: CASSLEGDGLDIQYF
cdr3_nt: TGCGCCAGCAGCTTGGAGGGGGATGGGCTGGACATTCAGTACTTC

clone_size: once
d_call: TRBD1
j_call: TRBJ2-7
v_call: TRBV7-9
cdr3_aa: CASRQGGSYEQYF
cdr3_nt: TGTGCCAGCAGACAGGGGGGATCCTACGAGCAGTACTTC

clone_size: -
d_call: TRBD1
j_call: TRBJ1-1
v_call: TRBV6-5
cdr3_aa: CASSYTLDRINTEAFF
cdr3_nt: TGTGCCAGCAGTTACACCCTGGACAGGATTAACACTGAAGCTTTCTTT

clone_size: -
d_call: TRBD2
j_call: TRBJ2-3
v_call: TRBV4-1
cdr3_aa: CASGLAGYTQYF
cdr3_nt: TGCGCCAGCGGACTAGCGGGGTATACGCAGTATTTT

clone_size: -
d_call: TRBD1
j_call: TRBJ1-2
v_call: TRBV5-6
cdr3_aa: CASSLLGQAIPGYTF
cdr3_nt: TGTGCCAGCAGCTTACTGGGACAGGCAATACCTGGCTACACCTTC

clone_size: once
d_call: -
j_call: TRBJ1-2
v_call: TRBV5-6
cdr3_aa: CASSYWTANYGYTF
cdr3_nt: TGTGCCAGCAGCTACTGGACAGCTAACTATGGCTACACCTTC

clone_size: -
d_call: TRBD1
j_call: TRBJ1-5
v_call: TRBV12-3/TRBV12-4
cdr3_aa: CASSRQGGQPQHF
cdr3_nt: TGTGCCAGCAGCCGACAGGGAGGACAGCCCCAGCATTTT

clone_size: -
d_call: -
j_call: TRBJ1-6
v_call: TRBV3-1/TRBV3-2
cdr3_aa: CASSQDPPGAASPLHF
cdr3_nt: TGTGCCAGCAGCCAAGATCCCCCAGGGGCAGCTTCACCCCTCCACTTT

clone_size: -
d_call: -
j_call: TRBJ2-5
v_call: TRBV6-6
cdr3_aa: CASSYGQSQETQYF
cdr3_nt: TGTGCCAGCAGTTACGGACAGTCCCAAGAGACCCAGTACTTC

clone_size: -
d_call: TRBD1
j_call: TRBJ1-3
v_call: TRBV7-9
cdr3_aa: CASSFRTTGTGKGNTIYF
cdr3_nt: TGTGCCAGCAGCTTTCGGACGACCGGGACAGGGAAGGGAAACACCATATATTTT

clone_size: -
d_call: TRBD1
j_call: TRBJ1-6
v_call: TRBV6-5
cdr3_aa: CASWTGGNSPLHF
cdr3_nt: TGTGCCAGCTGGACAGGGGGGAATTCACCCCTCCACTTT

clone_size: -
d_call: TRBD2
j_call: TRBJ2-5
v_call: TRBV19
cdr3_aa: CASSATSGGETQYF
cdr3_nt: TGTGCCAGTAGTGCAACTAGCGGGGGGGAGACCCAGTACTTC

clone_size: -
d_call: TRBD1
j_call: TRBJ1-1
v_call: TRBV2
cdr3_aa: CASRSTGVLTEAFF
cdr3_nt: TGTGCCAGCAGGTCGACAGGGGTCCTCACTGAAGCTTTCTTT

clone_size: few
d_call: -
j_call: TRBJ1-2
v_call: TRBV18
cdr3_aa: CASSPTGNGGYTF
cdr3_nt: TGTGCCAGCTCACCGACAGGAAATGGGGGCTACACCTTC

clone_size: few
d_call: -
j_call: TRBJ2-7
v_call: TRBV29-1
cdr3_aa: CSVESGPTYEQYF
cdr3_nt: TGCAGCGTTGAATCAGGGCCAACCTACGAGCAGTACTTC